The present entry profiles one TCR beta chain with its context. The target of this receptor is not known. It has no much larger one-base neighbor in the sample; base qualities were not kept. This record belongs to a study of shared clonotypes between healthy human individuals (dated by TCRdb to about 2020). About the full investigation: A couple of women and a few men aged 18 to 49 years were included in the cohort. Leukapheresis yielded between about 0.9 and 10 billion PBMCs per donor. Libraries were prepared and TCR repertoires were sequenced by different laboratories using diverse techniques, in order to increase sequencing depth and limit assay-specific biases. For each donor, CD4 naive and CD4 memory were each run on three plates, CD8 naive on two plates, and CD8 memory on one plate. Blood TCR repertoires of a handful of healthy adults were deeply sequenced to estimate repertoire size and the extent of clonotype sharing between individuals.

Overall study results and their limits: Pairwise subsampling led to the expectation that sequencing depth would affect the degree of clonotype sharing among donors. Estimated clonotype richness was generally larger for naive than for memory subsets. Compared with non-shared clonotypes, clonotypes shared by all four sorted-subset donors had higher generation probabilities. Even with the large sequencing depth, rarefaction of the sorted-subset datasets indicated that sequencing was incomplete. Because the study included only a small number of donors, the genetic and exposure-history diversity represented was limited. Sampling was restricted to blood, and TCR repertoires in tissue are likely to differ from TCR repertoires in blood. When a handful of donors were compared, the shared fraction of clonotypes was about 5.4% for naive CD4, 3% to 4% for naive CD8, 2.3% for memory CD4, and 0.35% to 0.5% for memory CD8.

The germline V gene encodes CDR1 SGHTA and CDR2 FQGTGA. V trim: 1 base; J trim: 3 bases; unmatched bases: 6. From the cysteine up to the phenylalanine, the CDR3 has a length of 15 residues. The retained sequence is limited to the CDR3, 45 bases, with the frame set at the first base. Donors were healthy HIV-negative adults with no recently reported acute infections or vaccinations. All donors were Caucasian adults living in Nashville, Tennessee, USA. Magnetic negative selection was used to enrich CD4+ T cells, after which naive cells were positively selected on CD45RA and the negative fraction became the memory subset. Blood was obtained by leukapheresis, after which PBMCs were separated by Ficoll-Histopaque density gradient centrifugation and cryopreserved in liquid nitrogen vapor phase. Purity and quantity of every magnetically sorted T cell population were checked by analytical flow cytometry. Genomic DNA was isolated from each sorted fraction and quantified by UV absorbance on a Nanodrop 2000c.

Using the deep immunoSEQ assay, TCR CDR3 regions were amplified from genomic DNA by multiplex PCR. Extracted genomic DNA from each cell subset was distributed evenly across all wells of several immunoSEQ 96-well plates, and each plate was treated as a replicate. Each replicate PCR for sorted subsets received roughly 0.2 ug genomic DNA, equal to about 30,000 T cell genomes. Purified libraries were quantified with a Qubit 3.0 fluorometer, sized on a Bioanalyzer 2100, and re-quantified with the KAPA Library Quantification kit. Every immunoSEQ 96-well plate was sequenced on a dedicated single-read 150-cycle Illumina NextSeq 550 flow cell. The paper's data handling went like this. The immunoSEQ output contained only junctional sequences without quality scores, so filtering could not match that applied to full-length reads. Sequences were annotated with PyIR, a Python wrapper for IgBLAST v1.9, using IMGT germline references to assign V/J genes and CDR3. Reads were removed for weak V/J assignments (E-value above 1e-6), missing CDR3, stop codons, out-of-frame junctions, or ambiguous translated residues. V3J clonotypes were defined as sequences sharing the same inferred V gene, J gene, and CDR3 amino acid sequence. Percentage overlap between repertoires was computed as shared unique clonotypes divided by the size of the smaller repertoire. Three approaches were used to assess repertoire richness: RTK rarefaction, the Chao1 estimator, and Recon v2.1 estimates of unobserved clonotypes. For all TCRbeta clonotypes obtained by the gDNA method from several donors, generation probabilities were computed with OLGA. This is the immuneACCESS table as TCRdb keeps it, with only in-frame sequences that have V and J called. A part of the clones is gone; compared with another copy, unresolved V genes explain less than half, and the rest is unexplained. V and J calls and clone size follow that table, whereas D and trimming were derived from the DNA. The sample table lists hundreds of thousands of clones, about 95% of them with a count of one. The ten most abundant clones make up about 0.064% of the sample.

Recombination joined TRBV7-3 with TRBJ2-7; 7 central nucleotides agree with TRBD2. Specimen: naive CD4+ T cells sorted from blood. The intended sense of this specimen's cell subset or site label: CD45RA+ positively selected. The sequence was obtained from a woman aged 25 to 39 in good health. The nucleotide sequence reads as follows: TGTGCCAGCAGCTTAAGGGCGGGAGAGAACTACGAGCAGTACTTC. Translated, this is CASSLRAGENYEQYF.